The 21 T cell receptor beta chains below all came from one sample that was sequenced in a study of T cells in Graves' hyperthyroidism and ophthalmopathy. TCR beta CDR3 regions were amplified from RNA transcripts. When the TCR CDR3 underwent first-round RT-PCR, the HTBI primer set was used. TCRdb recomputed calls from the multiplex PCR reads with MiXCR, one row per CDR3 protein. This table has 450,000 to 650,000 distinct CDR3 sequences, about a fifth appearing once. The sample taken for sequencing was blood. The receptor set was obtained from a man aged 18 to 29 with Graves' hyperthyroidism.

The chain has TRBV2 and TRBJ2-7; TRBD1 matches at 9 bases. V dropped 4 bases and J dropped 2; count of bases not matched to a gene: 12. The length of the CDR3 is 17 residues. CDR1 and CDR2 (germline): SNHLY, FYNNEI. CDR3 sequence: CASSAPPGTGYAYEQYF. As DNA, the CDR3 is TGTGCCAGCAGTGCGCCCCCCGGGACAGGGTATGCCTACGAGCAGTACTTC. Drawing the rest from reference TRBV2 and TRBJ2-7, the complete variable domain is EPEVTQTPSHQVTQMGQEVILRCVPISNHLYFYWYRQILGQKVEFLVSFYNNEISEKSEIFDDQFSVERPDGSNFTLKIRSTKLEDSAMYFCASSAPPGTGYAYEQYFGPGTRLTVT.

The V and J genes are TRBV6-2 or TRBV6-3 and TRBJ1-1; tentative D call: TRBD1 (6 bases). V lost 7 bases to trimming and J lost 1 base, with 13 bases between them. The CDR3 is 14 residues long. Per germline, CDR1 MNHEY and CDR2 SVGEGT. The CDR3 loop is CASTLPGQNTEAFF. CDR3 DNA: TGTGCCAGCACCTTACCGGGACAGAACACTGAAGCTTTCTTT.

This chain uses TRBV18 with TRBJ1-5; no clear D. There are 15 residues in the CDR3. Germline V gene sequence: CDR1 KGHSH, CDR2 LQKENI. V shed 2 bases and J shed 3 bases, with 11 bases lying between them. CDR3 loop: CASSPVNRINQPQHF. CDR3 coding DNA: TGTGCCAGCTCACCAGTCAACCGGATCAATCAGCCCCAGCATTTT.

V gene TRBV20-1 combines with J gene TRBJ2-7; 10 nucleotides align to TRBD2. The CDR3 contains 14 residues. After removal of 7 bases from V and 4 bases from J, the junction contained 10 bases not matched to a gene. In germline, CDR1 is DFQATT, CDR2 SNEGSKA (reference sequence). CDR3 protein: CSVLAGVMMYEQYF. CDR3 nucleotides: TGCAGTGTCCTAGCGGGAGTAATGATGTACGAGCAGTACTTC.

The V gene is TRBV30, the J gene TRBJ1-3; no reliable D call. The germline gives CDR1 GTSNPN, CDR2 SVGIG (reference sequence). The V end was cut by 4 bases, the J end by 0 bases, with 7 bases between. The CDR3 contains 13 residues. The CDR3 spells CAWNSVSGNTIYF. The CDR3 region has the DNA TGTGCCTGGAACAGCGTCTCTGGAAACACCATATATTTT.

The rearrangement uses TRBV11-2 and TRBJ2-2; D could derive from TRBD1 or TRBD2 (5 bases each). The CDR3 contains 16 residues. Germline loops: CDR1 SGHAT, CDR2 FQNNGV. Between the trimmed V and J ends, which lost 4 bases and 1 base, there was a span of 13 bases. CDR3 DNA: TGTGCCAGCAGCTCCGGGACGGCCAAGAACACCGGGGAGCTGTTTTTT. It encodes CASSSGTAKNTGELFF. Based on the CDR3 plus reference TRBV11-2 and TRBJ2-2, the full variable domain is EAGVAQSPRYKIIEKRQSVAFWCNPISGHATLYWYQQILGQGPKLLIQFQNNGVVDDSQLPKDRFSAERLKGVDSTLKIQPAKLEDSAVYLCASSSGTAKNTGELFFGEGSRLTVL.

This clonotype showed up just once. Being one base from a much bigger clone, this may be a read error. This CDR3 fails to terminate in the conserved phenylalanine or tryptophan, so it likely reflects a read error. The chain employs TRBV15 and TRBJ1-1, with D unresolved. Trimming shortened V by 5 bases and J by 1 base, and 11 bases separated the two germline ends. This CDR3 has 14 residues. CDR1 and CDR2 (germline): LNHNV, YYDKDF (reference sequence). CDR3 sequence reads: CATSRGRENTEAFC. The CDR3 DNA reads TGTGCCACCAGCCGAGGTAGGGAGAACACTGAAGCTTTCTGT.

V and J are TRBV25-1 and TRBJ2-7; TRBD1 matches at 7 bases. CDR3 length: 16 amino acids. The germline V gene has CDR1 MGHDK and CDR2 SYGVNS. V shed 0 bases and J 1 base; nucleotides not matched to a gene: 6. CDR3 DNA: TGTGCCAGCAGTGAATATAAACAGGGGCCTTCCTACGAGCAGTACTTC. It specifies CASSEYKQGPSYEQYF.

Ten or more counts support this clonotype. The CDR3 here is CASSLGQGGYGYTF. The DNA for the CDR3 is TGCGCCAGCAGCTTGGGCCAGGGCGGCTATGGCTACACCTTC. The V gene is TRBV5-1, the J gene TRBJ1-2, with a possible D match to TRBD1 (5 bases). Trimming removed 0 bases from V and 4 bases from J, with 10 bases in between. In germline, CDR1 is SGHRS, CDR2 YFSETQ. This CDR3 region has 14 residues. The entire variable domain, with the rest obtained from reference TRBV5-1 and TRBJ1-2, is as follows: KAGVTQTPRYLIKTRGQQVTLSCSPISGHRSVSWYQQTPGQGLQFLFEYFSETQRNKGNFPGRFSGRQFSNSRSEMNVSTLELGDSALYLCASSLGQGGYGYTFGSGTRLTVV.

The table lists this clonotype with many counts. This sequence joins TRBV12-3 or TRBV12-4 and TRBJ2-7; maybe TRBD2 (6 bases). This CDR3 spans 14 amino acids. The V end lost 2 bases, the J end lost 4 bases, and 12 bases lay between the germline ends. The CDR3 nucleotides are TGTGCCAGCAGTTTACGAAAGGGGAGGTACGAGCAGTACTTC. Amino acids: CASSLRKGRYEQYF.

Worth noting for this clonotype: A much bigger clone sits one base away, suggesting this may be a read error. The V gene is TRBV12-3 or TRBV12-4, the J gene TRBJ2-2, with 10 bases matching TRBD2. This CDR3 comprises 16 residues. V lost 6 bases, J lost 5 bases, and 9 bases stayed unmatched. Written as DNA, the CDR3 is TGTGCCAGCAGCTCCGCTAGCGGGAGTTCTACCGGGGAGCTGTTTTTT. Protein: CASSSASGSSTGELFF.

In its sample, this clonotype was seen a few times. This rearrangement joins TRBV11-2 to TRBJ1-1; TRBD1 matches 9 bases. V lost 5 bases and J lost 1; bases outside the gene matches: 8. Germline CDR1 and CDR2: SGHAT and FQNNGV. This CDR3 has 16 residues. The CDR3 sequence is CASSPWPGQGNTEAFF. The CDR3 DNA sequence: TGTGCCAGCAGCCCGTGGCCGGGACAGGGGAACACTGAAGCTTTCTTT.

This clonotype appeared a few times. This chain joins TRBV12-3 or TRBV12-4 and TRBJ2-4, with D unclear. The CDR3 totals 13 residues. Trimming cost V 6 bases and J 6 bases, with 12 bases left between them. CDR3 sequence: CASSHIEINIQYF. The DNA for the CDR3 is TGTGCCAGCAGCCATATAGAAATAAACATTCAGTACTTC.

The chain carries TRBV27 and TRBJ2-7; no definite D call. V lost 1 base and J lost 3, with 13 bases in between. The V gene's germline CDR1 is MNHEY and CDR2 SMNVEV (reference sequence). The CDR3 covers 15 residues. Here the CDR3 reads CASSLWSASLYEQYF. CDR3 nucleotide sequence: TGTGCCAGCAGTTTATGGTCCGCGAGCCTCTACGAGCAGTACTTC.

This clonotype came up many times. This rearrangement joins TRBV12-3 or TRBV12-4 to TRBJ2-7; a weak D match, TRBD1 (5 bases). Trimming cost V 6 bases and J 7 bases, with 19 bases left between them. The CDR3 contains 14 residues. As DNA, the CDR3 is TGTGCCAGCAGCAAAACGAGAAAGGGGTGGGAGCAGTACTTC. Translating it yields CASSKTRKGWEQYF.

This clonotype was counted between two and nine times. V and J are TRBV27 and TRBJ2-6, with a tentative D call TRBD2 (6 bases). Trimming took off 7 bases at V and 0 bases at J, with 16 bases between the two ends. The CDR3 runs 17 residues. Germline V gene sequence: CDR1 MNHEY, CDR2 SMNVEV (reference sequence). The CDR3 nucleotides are TGTGCCAGCAAAGCTCGATGGGGGGACTCTGGGGCCAACGTCCTGACTTTC. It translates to CASKARWGDSGANVLTF.

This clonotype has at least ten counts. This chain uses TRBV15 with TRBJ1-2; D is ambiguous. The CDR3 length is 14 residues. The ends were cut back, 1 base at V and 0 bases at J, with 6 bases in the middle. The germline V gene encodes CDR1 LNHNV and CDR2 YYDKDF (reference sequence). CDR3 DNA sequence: TGTGCCACCAGCAGAGCAACAGCTAACTATGGCTACACCTTC. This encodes CATSRATANYGYTF. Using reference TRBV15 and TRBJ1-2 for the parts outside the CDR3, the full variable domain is DAMVIQNPRYQVTQFGKPVTLSCSQTLNHNVMYWYQQKSSQAPKLLFHYYDKDFNNEADTPDNFQSRRPNTSFCFLDIRSPGLGDTAMYLCATSRATANYGYTFGSGTRLTVV.

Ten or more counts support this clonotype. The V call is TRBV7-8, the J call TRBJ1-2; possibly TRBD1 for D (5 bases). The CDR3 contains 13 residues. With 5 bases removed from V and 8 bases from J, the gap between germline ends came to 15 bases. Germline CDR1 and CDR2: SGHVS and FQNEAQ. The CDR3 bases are TGTGCCAGCAGCGTGGACATCTATGCCGGCTACACCTTC. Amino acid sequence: CASSVDIYAGYTF.

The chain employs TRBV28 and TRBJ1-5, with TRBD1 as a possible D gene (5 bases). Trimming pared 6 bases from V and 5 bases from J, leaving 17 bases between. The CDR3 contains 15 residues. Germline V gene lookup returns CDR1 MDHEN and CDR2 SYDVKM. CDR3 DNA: TGTGCCAGCAGAGTAATCAGGGCAGCCCATCAGCCCCAGCATTTT. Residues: CASRVIRAAHQPQHF.

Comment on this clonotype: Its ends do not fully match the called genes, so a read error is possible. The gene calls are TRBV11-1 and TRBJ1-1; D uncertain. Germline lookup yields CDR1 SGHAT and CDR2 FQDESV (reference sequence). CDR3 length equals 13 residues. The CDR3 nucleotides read TGCGCCAGCGCCACCTCGGTGAACACTGAAGCTTGCTTT. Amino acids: CASATSVNTEACF.

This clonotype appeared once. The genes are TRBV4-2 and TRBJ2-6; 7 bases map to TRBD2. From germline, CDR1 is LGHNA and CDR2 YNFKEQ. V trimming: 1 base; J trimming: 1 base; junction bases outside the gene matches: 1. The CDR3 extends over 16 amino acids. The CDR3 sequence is CASSQGEGSGANVLTF. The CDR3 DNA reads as TGTGCCAGCAGCCAAGGGGAGGGGTCTGGGGCCAACGTCCTGACTTTC.